These 14 T cell receptor beta chains were all obtained from the same sample, sequenced in a study of CD8 T cells in Susac syndrome. Random hexamers primed reverse transcription of roughly 0.45 to 1 ug RNA. TCRdb reprocessed the immunoSEQ multiplex PCR reads with MiXCR, giving one entry per CDR3 protein. The sample shows about 140,000 distinct CDR3 sequences, 95% of them seen only once. The material sequenced was CD4+ T cells from PBMCs. Receptor source: a human donor with Susac syndrome.

V and J are TRBV11-1 and TRBJ2-3; D gene uncertain. The germline gives CDR1 SGHAT, CDR2 FQDESV (reference sequence). Trimming cost V 3 bases and J 6 bases, with 10 bases left between them. CDR3 length: 13 residues. The CDR3 sequence is CASSFRIYDTQYF. The CDR3 DNA sequence: TGTGCCAGCAGCTTCCGGATTTATGATACGCAGTATTTT.

CDR3 in amino acids: CASRWGTEAFF. In nucleotides, the CDR3 is TGTGCCAGCAGGTGGGGAACTGAAGCTTTCTTT. The V and J genes are TRBV6-5 and TRBJ1-1; no definite D call. This CDR3 has 11 residues. Trimming took off 6 bases at V and 5 bases at J, with 7 bases between the two ends. CDR1 and CDR2 from the germline V gene are MNHEY and SVGAGI.

The V gene is TRBV9, the J gene TRBJ2-3; 8 positions match TRBD2. CDR3 length: 16 residues. Germline V CDR1 and CDR2: SGDLS, YYNGEE. J was trimmed by 2 bases and V by 3 bases; bases with no gene match: 8. The CDR3 nucleotides are TGTGCCAGCAGCGCTTTTAGCGGGGTGCTCACAGATACGCAGTATTTT. This codes for CASSAFSGVLTDTQYF. Combining the CDR3 with reference TRBV9 and TRBJ2-3 gives the whole variable domain DSGVTQTPKHLITATGQRVTLRCSPRSGDLSVYWYQQSLDQGLQFLIQYYNGEERAKGNILERFSAQQFPDLHSELNLSSLELGDSALYFCASSAFSGVLTDTQYFGPGTRLTVL.

The genes are TRBV12-3 or TRBV12-4 and TRBJ2-5; 9 bases agree with TRBD1. The CDR3 spans 15 residues. The V and J ends lost 5 bases and 3 bases, in that order; junction bases with no gene match: 7. The CDR3 coding sequence is TGTGCCAGCAGTCCGGGACAGGGAGGCAAAGAGACCCAGTACTTC. Translation gives CASSPGQGGKETQYF.

The chain combines TRBV6-5 with TRBJ2-7, with TRBD1 matching 10 bases. The CDR3 spans 15 residues. Looked up from germline, CDR1 is MNHEY and CDR2 is SVGAGI. With 2 bases clipped from V and 2 bases from J, the junction kept 3 bases outside the gene matches. Here the CDR3 DNA reads TGTGCCAGCAGTTACCAGGGACAGGGGCCCTACGAGCAGTACTTC. Its translation is CASSYQGQGPYEQYF.

V and J are TRBV15 and TRBJ1-5; 7 positions agree with TRBD1. From germline, CDR1 is LNHNV and CDR2 YYDKDF (reference sequence). The CDR3 has 16 residues. The ends lost 3 bases at V and 5 bases at J; junction bases unmatched: 10. The CDR3 DNA reads TGTGCCACCAGCAGTTTTACAGGGGAAGTCGATCAGCCCCAGCATTTT. Residues: CATSSFTGEVDQPQHF. Supplemented by reference TRBV15 and TRBJ1-5, the full variable domain reads DAMVIQNPRYQVTQFGKPVTLSCSQTLNHNVMYWYQQKSSQAPKLLFHYYDKDFNNEADTPDNFQSRRPNTSFCFLDIRSPGLGDTAMYLCATSSFTGEVDQPQHFGDGTRLSIL.

The chain employs TRBV7-2 and TRBJ1-6; D is undetermined. This CDR3 has 16 amino acids. V lost 3 bases and J lost 6, with 15 bases in between. Per the germline V gene, CDR1 is SGHTA and CDR2 is FQGNSA. This CDR3 is CASSLSNPGSNSPLHF. CDR3 coding DNA: TGTGCCAGCAGCTTGAGTAACCCGGGGTCTAATTCACCCCTCCACTTT.

This chain links TRBV13 with TRBJ2-2; no clear D. Trimming removed 5 bases at V and 1 base at J, with 2 bases between. The CDR3 runs 12 residues. Germline V CDR1 and CDR2: PRHDT, FYEKMQ (reference sequence). CDR3 DNA sequence: TGTGCCAGCAGCCAGAACACCGGGGAGCTGTTTTTT. Amino acids: CASSQNTGELFF.

To note about this clonotype: A junction end diverges from the germline sequence, so it may reflect a read error. The chain joins TRBV29-1 to TRBJ2-1; 16 positions match TRBD2. Germline CDR1 reads SQVTM; CDR2 reads ANQGSEA. CDR3 length: 15 residues. Here the CDR3 DNA reads TGCAGCGTCGAAGGGACTAGCGGGAGGGGAGGTGAGCAGTTCTTC. This translates into CSVEGTSGRGGEQFF.

On this clonotype: At one boundary the junction diverges from the germline segment, which might be a read error. The gene calls are TRBV7-7 and TRBJ2-5; perhaps TRBD2 as D (5 bases). This CDR3 region has 14 residues. From germline, CDR1 is SSHAT and CDR2 FNYEAQ (reference sequence). The chain's CDR3 is CASSLSSEQETQYF. In DNA form, the CDR3 reads TGTGCTAGCAGCTTAAGTAGCGAGCAAGAGACCCAGTACTTC.

The chain combines TRBV7-9 with TRBJ2-7; D call uncertain. The V end lost 4 bases, the J end lost 2 bases, and 12 bases lay between the germline ends. The CDR3 spans 14 residues. Germline-derived CDR1 and CDR2 are SEHNR and FQNEAQ (reference sequence). DNA for the CDR3: TGTGCCAGCAGCTCCGCTCTTCCGGCCTACGAGCAGTACTTC. Residues: CASSSALPAYEQYF. Full variable domain (outside the CDR3, taken from reference TRBV7-9 and TRBJ2-7): DTGVSQNPRHKITKRGQNVTFRCDPISEHNRLYWYRQTLGQGPEFLTYFQNEAQLEKSRLLSDRFSAERPKGSFSTLEIQRTEQGDSAMYLCASSSALPAYEQYFGPGTRLTVT.

The J gene is TRBJ2-3, the V gene TRBV7-9; possibly TRBD1 for D (5 bases). The V end lost 4 bases, the J end lost 2 bases, and 13 bases lay between the germline ends. The CDR3 is 15 amino acids. CDR1 and CDR2 (germline): SEHNR, FQNEAQ (reference sequence). CDR3 in DNA: TGTGCCAGCAGCTCTGGACAAGTCAACACAGATACGCAGTATTTT. This codes for CASSSGQVNTDTQYF.

This chain joins TRBV18 and TRBJ2-7; unclear D gene. The germline V gene has CDR1 KGHSH and CDR2 LQKENI. Between the trimmed V and J ends, which lost 5 bases and 2 bases, there was a span of 13 bases. The CDR3 is 14 residues long. The CDR3 loop is CASSSRLGTYEQYF. Here the CDR3 DNA reads TGTGCCAGCTCATCCCGGTTGGGAACCTACGAGCAGTACTTC.

The chain joins TRBV7-9 to TRBJ1-6; D is perhaps TRBD1 (5 bases). The CDR3 loop spans 14 amino acids. V was shortened by 5 bases and J by 5 bases, with 10 bases between the two germline ends. Looked up from germline, CDR1 is SEHNR and CDR2 is FQNEAQ (reference sequence). The CDR3 DNA sequence: TGTGCCAGCAGCGCGGGACCGAATAATTCACCCCTCCACTTT. This translates into CASSAGPNNSPLHF.